The rows below give T cell receptor beta chains drawn from one sample of a study of cytomegalovirus exposure and HLA in healthy donors. Clones were sequenced by immunoSEQ multiplex PCR, and TCRdb holds only the in-frame ones, with some missing. The repertoire consists of approximately 170,000 clones, with 75% to 90% occurring once and the leading ten covering more than 1%. Sequenced sample: PBMCs. The receptor set was obtained from a boy aged 2 to 9 in good health and CMV-seronegative. Both conserved end residues are part of each CDR3. A D gene is named only where the DNA matches it firmly. Clone size appears in some rows only: once, few, many, or a class for an expanded clone.

cdr3_length	clone_size	v_call	d_call	j_call	cdr3_nt	cdr3_aa
15	.	TRBV28	TRBD2	TRBJ2-1	TGTGCCAGCAGTGGAAGCGGGAGTAGGGCCAATGAGCAGTTCTTC	CASSGSGSRANEQFF
13	few	TRBV10-3	.	TRBJ1-2	TGTGCCAGTATGGGGGAGGGGCACTATGGCTACACCTTC	CASMGEGHYGYTF
14	.	TRBV7-2	.	TRBJ2-2	TGTGCCAGCAGCTTAGCCAGGGGAGCCGGGGAGCTGTTTTTT	CASSLARGAGELFF
16	.	TRBV30	TRBD1	TRBJ1-6	TGTGCCTGGAGTGTAAGGTCTGGGACAGGGGATTCACCCCTCCACTTT	CAWSVRSGTGDSPLHF
16	.	TRBV28	TRBD2	TRBJ2-7	TGTGCCAGCACCAGTGTCAAAGCGGGAGAGGTCTACGAGCAGTACTTC	CASTSVKAGEVYEQYF
17	.	TRBV27	TRBD2	TRBJ2-6	TGTGCCAGCAGTTTAAAGCGGGAGGGCTCTGGGGCCAACGTCCTGACTTTC	CASSLKREGSGANVLTF
15	.	TRBV6-5	TRBD1	TRBJ1-1	TGTGCCAGCAGTTATAGGGCCGGACAGGGGGCGTTGGCTTTCTTT	CASSYRAGQGALAFF
13	.	TRBV18	.	TRBJ1-4	TGTGCCAGCTCACGCGGTGCTAATGAAAAACTGTTTTTT	CASSRGANEKLFF
12	.	TRBV9	.	TRBJ1-1	TGTGCCAGCAGCTCAGCGGACACTGAAGCTTTCTTT	CASSSADTEAFF
15	few	TRBV7-6	.	TRBJ1-4	TGTGCCAGCAGCTTACTCCAGGGTGGGGCAGAAAAACTGTTTTTT	CASSLLQGGAEKLFF
15	.	TRBV19	TRBD1	TRBJ2-7	TGTGCCAGTAGTAAAGGGACAGGAGCCTCCTACGAGCAGTACTTC	CASSKGTGASYEQYF
15	.	TRBV5-1	TRBD2	TRBJ2-1	TGCGCCAGCAGCTTGGTCCTAGCGGGAGACATTGAGCAGTTCTTC	CASSLVLAGDIEQFF
18	.	TRBV10-3	TRBD2	TRBJ2-7	TGTGCCATCAGTCTGCCCTTAACCGATTCTAGCGGGGGCTACGAGCAGTACTTC	CAISLPLTDSSGGYEQYF
14	.	TRBV6-4	.	TRBJ1-2	TGTGCCAGCAGTGATAACAGGGTCGGTGGTGGCTACACCTTC	CASSDNRVGGGYTF
15	once	TRBV5-4	.	TRBJ1-3	TGTGCCAGCAGCTTAAGAAGGGGCAAGGGAAACACCATATATTTT	CASSLRRGKGNTIYF
16	.	TRBV4-1	.	TRBJ2-5	TGCGCCAGCAGCCAAGAATACGCTCCGAGGGAGGAGACCCAGTACTTC	CASSQEYAPREETQYF
16	once	TRBV5-4	TRBD1	TRBJ2-3	TGTGCCAGCAGTCCGAGACAGGGTCTAGGCACAGATACGCAGTATTTT	CASSPRQGLGTDTQYF
16	.	TRBV4-3	.	TRBJ1-1	TGCGCCAGCAGCCAAGAGCGACAGAGTGTAAACACTGAAGCTTTCTTT	CASSQERQSVNTEAFF
12	.	TRBV7-9	TRBD1	TRBJ1-2	TGTGCCAGCAGCACACAGGGGTCTGGCTACACCTTC	CASSTQGSGYTF
10	.	TRBV2	.	TRBJ1-1	TGTGCCAGCAGAGGAGGGGAAGCTTTCTTT	CASRGGEAFF
15	.	TRBV6-5	TRBD1	TRBJ1-2	TGTGCCAGCAGTTACTCCCGACAGGGGACCTATGGCTACACCTTC	CASSYSRQGTYGYTF
16	once	TRBV5-1	TRBD1	TRBJ2-2	TGCGCCACTTCTAACAGGGGACAGAGGAACACCGGGGAGCTGTTTTTT	CATSNRGQRNTGELFF
14	.	TRBV19	.	TRBJ2-3	TGTGCCAGTAGTCCCACGACTCGCACAGATACGCAGTATTTT	CASSPTTRTDTQYF
15	.	TRBV5-1	.	TRBJ1-1	TGCGCCAGCAGCTTGTTATCAGGGTCAAACACTGAAGCTTTCTTT	CASSLLSGSNTEAFF
15	.	TRBV7-9	TRBD1	TRBJ2-7	TGTGCCAGCAGCCAGTGGACAGGGGCTATCTACGAGCAGTACTTC	CASSQWTGAIYEQYF
15	once	TRBV5-6	TRBD1	TRBJ2-2	TGCGCCAGCAGCACCGGGACAGGGAACACCGGGGAGCTGTTTTTT	CASSTGTGNTGELFF
12	few	TRBV5-6	.	TRBJ1-5	TGTGCCAGCAGCCAGTTTAAGCAGCCCCAGCATTTT	CASSQFKQPQHF
13	once	TRBV5-1	.	TRBJ1-1	TGCGCCAGCATGCAGAAGATGAACACTGAAGCTTTCTTT	CASMQKMNTEAFF
14	.	TRBV5-1	.	TRBJ2-2	TGCGCCAGCAGCTTGGGTGAGGGCCCCGGGGAGCTGTTTTTT	CASSLGEGPGELFF
14	few	TRBV10-2	TRBD1	TRBJ1-1	TGCGCCAGCAGCACAGGGGGAGGAGACACTGAAGCTTTCTTT	CASSTGGGDTEAFF
17	once	TRBV6-1	TRBD1	TRBJ1-3	TGTGCCAGCAGTGAAGGGGACAGCGTCCTTCCTGGAAACACCATATATTTT	CASSEGDSVLPGNTIYF
15	.	TRBV30	.	TRBJ1-4	TGTGCCTGGAGTGAAAGGGGCATGACTAATGAAAAACTGTTTTTT	CAWSERGMTNEKLFF
16	.	TRBV7-7	TRBD2	TRBJ2-1	TGTGCTAGCAGCTTAAGCCCTGGGCTAGCGGGGAATGAGCAGTTCTTC	CASSLSPGLAGNEQFF
14	.	TRBV27	TRBD1	TRBJ1-1	TGTGCCAGCAGTCAAGAGACAGGGAGCCCTGAAGCTTTCTTT	CASSQETGSPEAFF
17	.	TRBV5-8	TRBD1	TRBJ2-2	TGTGCCAGCACCCGGGCTGCAGGGGGCAGTAGGACCGGGGAGCTGTTTTTT	CASTRAAGGSRTGELFF
14	once	TRBV7-8	.	TRBJ1-1	TGTGCCAGCAGCTTGTTTTGGCCGAACACTGAAGCTTTCTTT	CASSLFWPNTEAFF
13	once	TRBV30	TRBD1	TRBJ2-1	TGTGCCAGGGACAGGGGGCAGTACAATGAGCAGTTCTTC	CARDRGQYNEQFF
14	.	TRBV30	.	TRBJ1-1	TGTGCCTGGTGGGGCGGCGGGGGTAACACTGAAGCTTTCTTT	CAWWGGGGNTEAFF
14	.	TRBV6-5	TRBD2	TRBJ2-7	TGTGCCAGCTCCCCTGGAACTAGCGTGTACGAGCAGTACTTC	CASSPGTSVYEQYF
18	.	TRBV9	TRBD2	TRBJ2-2	TGTGCCAGCAGCGTAGAGGCGGGAGGGCCCGCGAACACCGGGGAGCTGTTTTTT	CASSVEAGGPANTGELFF
17	few	TRBV7-2	TRBD1	TRBJ2-2	TGTGCCAGCACCTCCGGGCGGGGACAGGGGTGGACCGGGGAGCTGTTTTTT	CASTSGRGQGWTGELFF
11	.	TRBV7-2	.	TRBJ1-2	TGTGCCAGCAGCCGGGATTATGGCTACACCTTC	CASSRDYGYTF
15	.	TRBV30	.	TRBJ1-1	TGTGCCTGGATCAAACAGGACAGATTCGGAACTGAAGCTTTCTTT	CAWIKQDRFGTEAFF
15	.	TRBV7-2	.	TRBJ2-7	TGTGCCAGCAGCTTAGGAGGGATCCCCCCCTACGAGCAGTACTTC	CASSLGGIPPYEQYF
13	once	TRBV25-1	.	TRBJ1-2	TGTGCCAGCAGCCCGCATGGAGACTATGGCTACACCTTC	CASSPHGDYGYTF
14	.	TRBV5-3	.	TRBJ1-2	TGTGCCAGAAGCTTGTTACAGGGTCCCTATGGCTACACCTTC	CARSLLQGPYGYTF
13	.	TRBV7-8	TRBD1	TRBJ2-1	TGTGCCAGCAGGGGACAGGGGTACAATGAGCAGTTCTTC	CASRGQGYNEQFF
16	.	TRBV5-6	TRBD1	TRBJ1-2	TGTGCCAGCAGCTTACGAGGGGGCGCCGGTTTCTATGGCTACACCTTC	CASSLRGGAGFYGYTF
17	.	TRBV28	TRBD1	TRBJ1-4	TGTGCCAGCAGTCCCGGGACAGGGGTTTCAACTAATGAAAAACTGTTTTTT	CASSPGTGVSTNEKLFF
11	once	TRBV29-1	.	TRBJ1-1	TGCAGCGTGCGCCCGAACACTGAAGCTTTCTTT	CSVRPNTEAFF
11	.	TRBV7-9	.	TRBJ1-1	TGTGCCAGCATCGGGGGTACTCGAGCTTTCTTT	CASIGGTRAFF
15	.	TRBV6-5	.	TRBJ1-2	TGTGCCAGCAGTAAGCGCGGGCGGCCTAACTATGGCTACACCTTC	CASSKRGRPNYGYTF